This T cell receptor (beta chain) was documented in a study of PD-L1 blockade in urothelial cancer (dated by TCRdb to the late 2010s). Turning to the overall study: Every patient began therapy at some point between 2013 and 2015 and was given atezolizumab 1,200 mg intravenously every 3 weeks. Blood samples gave a median of 141,255 T cells and 82,636 unique TCRs, with a median clonality of 0.080. Roughly 10 patients reached durable clinical benefit, while 20 or so patients did not. Pretreatment tumor samples, along with matched peripheral blood serially collected before and after atezolizumab treatment, were subjected to TCR sequencing. Durable clinical benefit was defined as progression-free survival longer than 6 months, and TCR features were also tested against progression-free and overall survival. Patients had an ECOG performance status of 0 or 1 and had received between 0 and 3 prior chemotherapy regimens. About 85% of the roughly 29 patients were identified as males with urothelial cancer of bladder origin, and a prior smoking history was reported by 18 of 29 patients. In the same patients, whole exome sequencing and RNA sequencing of pretreatment tumors were performed in addition to TCR sequencing. An exploratory multi-omic analysis was conducted of the somatic, immune and clinical correlates of response to PD-L1 blockade with atezolizumab in urothelial cancer. Pretreatment blood TCR-seq was available for 27 to 30 patients, at least one posttreatment blood collection was obtained for roughly 25 patients, and tumor TCR-seq was available for roughly 25 patients. Blood samples were analyzed at 3 weeks after treatment start (second dose) and at 6 weeks after treatment start. Study-wide findings and limitations: A pretreatment peripheral blood TCR clonality below the median was linked to improved progression-free and overall survival. Patients with durable benefit showed greater expansion of tumor-associated TCR clones in peripheral blood 3 weeks after starting treatment (n ≈ 22, p = 0.022). Because the sample size was small (n ≈ 28) and many of the analyses were exploratory, the results are meant to be hypothesis-generating.

A cohort of 25 to 30 patients with locally advanced or metastatic urothelial carcinoma, treated at Memorial Sloan Kettering on a trial protocol, was included. Peripheral blood mononuclear cells were collected pretreatment and during treatment, at between 1 and 8 total time points per patient. The Qiagen DNeasy Blood extraction kit was used to purify genomic DNA from total PBMCs and from tumor samples. Collected pretreatment and during treatment, PBMCs were isolated and stored as previously described. Each PCR received spiked-in synthetic TCR analog templates so that absolute template abundance could be estimated from read counts. The immunoSEQ assay was used to amplify TCRbeta CDR3 regions from genomic DNA with bias-controlled V and J gene primers. Sequencing of rearranged TCRbeta segments was performed at approximately 20X coverage. Turning to the authors' computational methods: Sequencing errors were corrected by clustering and CDR3s were annotated against IMGT to assign V, D and J genes. Downstream analyses used only productive TCRbeta rearrangements, leaving out any out-of-frame or stop-codon sequences. Clonality was calculated as one minus the Shannon entropy normalized by the log of the number of unique productive sequences. Clones differing between time points or between blood and tumor were identified by Fisher's exact test with Benjamini-Hochberg correction at adjusted p below 0.01. Drawn from immuneACCESS, this table holds only the in-frame rearrangements with V and J called that TCRdb kept. Clones are partly lost; checked studies trace under half to an unresolved V gene and leave the rest unexplained. That table supplies the V and J calls and clone size; D and trimming were determined from the DNA. For this sample the table gives about 91,000 clones, of which 90% were detected only once. The leading ten clones occupy over 9% of the sample.

From cysteine to phenylalanine, the CDR3 is 15 amino acids long. Of all the DNA, just the CDR3 is kept, 45 bases in frame from base 1. V has 1 base trimmed and J has 2 bases trimmed; junction bases matching no gene number 4. The germline V gene (reference sequence) gives CDR1 as SGHKS and CDR2 as YYEKEE. Remarks on this clone: Its antigen target is currently unknown. The sample holds no much larger clone one base away, and base qualities are not on file.

This receptor was identified in a man aged 55 to 70 with urothelial cancer. Sequenced here: PBMCs, sampled around atezolizumab (anti-PD-L1) treatment. The rearrangement combines TRBV5-5 with TRBJ2-5; 8 bases in between match TRBD1. In nucleotide form, the sequence is TGTGCCAGCAGCTTGCGGACAGGGTGGCAAGAGACCCAGTACTTC. The translation is CASSLRTGWQETQYF.